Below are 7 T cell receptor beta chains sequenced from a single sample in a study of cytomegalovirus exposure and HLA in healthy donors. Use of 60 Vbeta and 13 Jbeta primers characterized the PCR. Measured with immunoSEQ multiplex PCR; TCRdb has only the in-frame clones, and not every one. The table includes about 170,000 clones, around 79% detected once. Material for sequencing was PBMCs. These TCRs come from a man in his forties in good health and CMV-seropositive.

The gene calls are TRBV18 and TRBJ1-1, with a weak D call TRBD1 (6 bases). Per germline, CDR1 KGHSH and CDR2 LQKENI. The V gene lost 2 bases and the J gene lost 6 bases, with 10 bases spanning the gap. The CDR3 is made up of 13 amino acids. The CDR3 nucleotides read TGTGCCAGCTCACCAAAAGACAGGTCTGAAGCTTTCTTT. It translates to CASSPKDRSEAFF. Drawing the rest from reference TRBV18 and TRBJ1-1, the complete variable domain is NAGVMQNPRHLVRRRGQEARLRCSPMKGHSHVYWYRQLPEEGLKFMVYLQKENIIDESGMPKERFSAEFPKEGPSILRIQQVVRGDSAAYFCASSPKDRSEAFFGQGTRLTVV.

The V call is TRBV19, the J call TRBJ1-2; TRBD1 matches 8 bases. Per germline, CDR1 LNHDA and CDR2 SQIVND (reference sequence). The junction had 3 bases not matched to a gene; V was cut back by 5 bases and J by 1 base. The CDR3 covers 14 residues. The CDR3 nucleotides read TGTGCCAGTAGTCGGACAGGGCGTAACTATGGCTACACCTTC. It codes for CASSRTGRNYGYTF. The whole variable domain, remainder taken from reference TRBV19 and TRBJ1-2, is DGGITQSPKYLFRKEGQNVTLSCEQNLNHDAMYWYRQDPGQGLRLIYYSQIVNDFQKGDIAEGYSVSREKKESFPLTVTSAQKNPTAFYLCASSRTGRNYGYTFGSGTRLTVV.

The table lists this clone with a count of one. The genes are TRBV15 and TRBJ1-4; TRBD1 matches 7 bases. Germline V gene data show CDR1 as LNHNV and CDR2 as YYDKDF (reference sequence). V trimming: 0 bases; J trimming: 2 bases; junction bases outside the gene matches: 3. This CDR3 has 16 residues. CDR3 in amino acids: CATSRETGRTNEKLFF. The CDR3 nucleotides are TGTGCCACCAGCAGAGAGACAGGGCGTACTAATGAAAAACTGTTTTTT.

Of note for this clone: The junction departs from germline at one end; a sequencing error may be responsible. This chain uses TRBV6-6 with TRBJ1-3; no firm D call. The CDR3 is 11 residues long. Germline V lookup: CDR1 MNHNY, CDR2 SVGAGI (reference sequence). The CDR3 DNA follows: TGTGCCAGCAGTTATATGAGTGTGGTGCATTTT. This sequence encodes CASSYMSVVHF.

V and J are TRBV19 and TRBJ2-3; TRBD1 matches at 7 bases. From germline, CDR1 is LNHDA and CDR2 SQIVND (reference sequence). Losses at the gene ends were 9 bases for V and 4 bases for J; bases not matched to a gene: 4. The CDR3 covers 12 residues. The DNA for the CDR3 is TGTGCCAGCGAGGGGGCGGCAGATACGCAGTATTTT. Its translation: CASEGAADTQYF.

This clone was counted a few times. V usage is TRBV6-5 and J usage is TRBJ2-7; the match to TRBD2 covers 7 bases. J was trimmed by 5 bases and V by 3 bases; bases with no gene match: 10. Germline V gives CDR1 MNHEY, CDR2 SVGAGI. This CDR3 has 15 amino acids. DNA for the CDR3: TGTGCCAGCAGTTATGTGGGGGGGGGTCGCGACGAGCAGTACTTC. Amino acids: CASSYVGGGRDEQYF.

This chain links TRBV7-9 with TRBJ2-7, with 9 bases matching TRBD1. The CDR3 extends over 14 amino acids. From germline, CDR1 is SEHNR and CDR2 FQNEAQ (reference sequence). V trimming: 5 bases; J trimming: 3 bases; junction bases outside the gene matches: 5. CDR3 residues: CASSQWDRDYEQYF. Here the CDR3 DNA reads TGTGCCAGCAGCCAATGGGACAGGGACTACGAGCAGTACTTC.